This T cell receptor beta chain was observed in a study of STAT5B mutations in CD4+ large granular lymphocyte leukemia. Looking at the study overall: Among healthy controls, a particular HLA allele went with more CDR3 'QG' motifs.

Trimming removed 5 bases from V and 1 base from J, with 15 bases in between. The CDR3 consists of 15 residues. Germline CDR1 and CDR2: SGHVS and FNYEAQ. This clone has only a few counts. Here immunoSEQ multiplex PCR was the method, and the copy in TCRdb shows in-frame clones only, minus some. Of 22,000 or so clones listed, roughly 79% are singletons. What was sequenced was CD4+ T cells from blood buffy coats. The genes are TRBV7-6 and TRBJ2-7; D remains ambiguous. The receptor was derived from a human donor in good health. This CDR3 is CASSNGLGGSYEQYF. DNA of the CDR3: TGTGCCAGCAGCAATGGGTTGGGCGGTTCCTACGAGCAGTACTTC.